This T cell receptor beta chain is from a study of shared clonotypes between healthy human individuals. The donor population consisted of healthy HIV-negative adults with no recent acute infections or vaccinations. Germline V gives CDR1 MDHEN, CDR2 SYDVKM. The CDR3 is 14 residues long. V was trimmed by 5 bases and J by 2 bases, leaving 10 bases between them. The assay was immunoSEQ multiplex PCR, and TCRdb's table has in-frame clones only and misses some. Of about 2.3 million clones detected, just over 90% appear once; the ten largest clones hold about 0.39%. This clone was counted between two and nine times. Its specificity is not known. Other DNA sequences in the sample encode the same CDR3. Broader study findings: Richness estimates generally favored naive over memory subsets. The study sampled only blood, and tissue repertoires likely differ.

The sequencing sample was made of naive CD4+ T cells from PBMCs. As to subset: CD45RA+ positively selected. The chain employs TRBV28 and TRBJ1-5; D is undetermined. This sequence was found in a man younger than 35 in good health. Some clones in this sample may be carry-over from other donors' samples. DNA for the CDR3: TGTGCCAGCAGTCCCCCCCAGGGCAATCAGCCCCAGCATTTT. It encodes CASSPPQGNQPQHF. Full variable domain (missing parts from reference TRBV28 and TRBJ1-5): DVKVTQSSRYLVKRTGEKVFLECVQDMDHENMFWYRQDPGLGLRLIYFSYDVKMKEKGDIPEGYSVSREKKERFSLILESASTNQTSMYLCASSPPQGNQPQHFGDGTRLSIL.